Below, 2 T cell receptor beta chains from the same sample are listed, as sequenced in a study of shared clonotypes between healthy human individuals. CD45RO-negative, CCR7-positively selected cells formed the naive CD8 fraction, excluding terminally differentiated effector memory CD45RA+ cells. Method: immunoSEQ multiplex PCR; TCRdb's copy keeps in-frame clones and lacks some. The data hold around 1.9 million clones, with about 92% observed a single time. Sequences were obtained from naive CD8+ T cells from PBMCs. The receptors derive from a man in his late teens or twenties in good health. Some clones in this sample may be carry-over from other donors' samples.

The J gene is TRBJ2-1, the V gene TRBV27, with 13 bases identical to TRBD2. The V gene's germline CDR1 is MNHEY and CDR2 SMNVEV (reference sequence). Trimming removed 5 bases from V and 8 bases from J; junction bases left unmatched: 3. CDR3 length: 14 residues. The CDR3 spells CASSAGLAGHEQFF. CDR3 DNA: TGTGCCAGCAGTGCGGGACTAGCGGGACATGAGCAGTTCTTC.

The J gene is TRBJ2-7, the V gene TRBV4-3; 7 bases are a match to TRBD2. The V gene's germline CDR1 is LGHNA and CDR2 YSLEER. The V gene end was trimmed by 0 bases and the J gene end by 0 bases; junction bases not matched to a gene: 8. The CDR3 contains 17 residues. CDR3 sequence: CASSQESTRESSYEQYF. CDR3 bases: TGCGCCAGCAGCCAAGAATCTACGCGGGAGAGCTCCTACGAGCAGTACTTC.